These T cell receptor beta chains were read from a single sample in a study of cytomegalovirus exposure and HLA in healthy donors. Profiling relied on immunoSEQ multiplex PCR, and the TCRdb table lists in-frame clones only, not all of them. The sample has 150,000 or so clones, approximately 86% seen once; the top ten hold under 3.5%. The sample taken for sequencing was PBMCs. The receptors here all came from a man between 18 and 35 years old in good health and CMV-seropositive. Both conserved end residues are part of each CDR3. D genes are given only for firm matches. The listing skips clone size in some rows; elsewhere it reads once, few, many or a size class.

V	size	J	D	length	CDR3	DNA
TRBV6-1	.	TRBJ2-2	TRBD2	15	CASSLAGLNTGELFF	TGTGCCAGCAGCCTAGCGGGGCTGAACACCGGGGAGCTGTTTTTT
TRBV28	.	TRBJ2-7	.	15	CASSLIGLRVQEQYF	TGTGCCAGCAGTTTAATTGGTTTACGTGTCCAGGAGCAGTACTTC
TRBV19	.	TRBJ1-2	TRBD1	12	CASRIGGGGYTF	TGTGCCAGTAGAATCGGAGGGGGCGGCTACACCTTC
TRBV28	.	TRBJ2-5	TRBD2	18	CASSFPDSGTFLGETQYF	TGTGCCAGCAGTTTTCCCGACAGCGGGACCTTCCTGGGAGAGACCCAGTACTTC
TRBV21-1	.	TRBJ2-7	.	16	CASSKGTGTSGYEQYF	TGTGCCAGCAGCAAAGGAACGGGGACTAGCGGCTACGAGCAGTACTTC
TRBV7-9	once	TRBJ2-3	TRBD2	16	CASSLRAGSSTDTQYF	TGTGCCAGCAGCTTAAGAGCGGGATCTAGCACAGATACGCAGTATTTT
TRBV5-6	.	TRBJ2-3	.	15	CASSHPQGSTDTQYF	TGTGCCAGCAGCCATCCTCAGGGGAGCACAGATACGCAGTATTTT
TRBV5-1	.	TRBJ2-5	TRBD2	16	CASSLESGGAVKTQYF	TGCGCCAGCAGCTTGGAGAGCGGGGGGGCGGTAAAGACCCAGTACTTC
TRBV28	few	TRBJ2-7	TRBD1	14	CASRVDRVGDEQYF	TGTGCCAGCAGGGTGGACAGGGTGGGCGACGAGCAGTACTTC
TRBV7-2	.	TRBJ1-2	.	13	CASSSDRQYGYTF	TGTGCCAGCAGCTCTGACAGGCAATATGGCTACACCTTC
TRBV27	.	TRBJ1-4	.	14	CASSPGRSNEKLFF	TGTGCCAGCAGCCCAGGGAGGAGTAATGAAAAACTGTTTTTT
TRBV5-1	.	TRBJ1-2	.	14	CASSLGEGFYGYTF	TGCGCCAGCAGCTTGGGGGAGGGTTTCTATGGCTACACCTTC
TRBV7-9	once	TRBJ2-5	.	15	CASSTAGAGEETQYF	TGTGCCAGCAGCACCGCCGGGGCAGGGGAAGAGACCCAGTACTTC
TRBV5-1	.	TRBJ2-1	.	20	CASSLVPGSNWVLSYNEQFF	TGCGCCAGCAGCTTGGTACCGGGTTCCAATTGGGTTCTCTCCTACAATGAGCAGTTCTTC
TRBV7-9	.	TRBJ2-7	.	13	CASSSPGYGEQYF	TGTGCCAGCAGCTCACCGGGTTACGGGGAGCAGTACTTC
TRBV2	.	TRBJ2-5	TRBD2	15	CASSEGGGVQETQYF	TGTGCCAGCAGTGAGGGCGGGGGGGTCCAAGAGACCCAGTACTTC
TRBV10-3	.	TRBJ2-5	.	15	CAISESPGQGETQYF	TGTGCCATCAGTGAGTCGCCGGGACAAGGAGAGACCCAGTACTTC
TRBV7-8	.	TRBJ2-7	TRBD2	16	CASSLAAGGPLYEQYF	TGTGCCAGCAGCTTAGCAGCGGGAGGGCCTCTCTACGAGCAGTACTTC
TRBV4-3	.	TRBJ2-2	.	13	CASSQYPGRELFF	TGCGCCAGCAGCCAGTACCCTGGGCGGGAGCTGTTTTTT
TRBV27	.	TRBJ1-5	.	16	CASSLTPQGSNQPQHF	TGTGCCAGCAGTCTGACCCCTCAGGGGAGCAATCAGCCCCAGCATTTT
TRBV9	once	TRBJ2-7	.	15	CASSVEGRPSGEQYF	TGTGCCAGCAGCGTAGAAGGGAGGCCAAGCGGCGAGCAGTACTTC
TRBV20-1	.	TRBJ2-5	TRBD1	11	CSALRGETQYF	TGCAGTGCCCTCAGGGGGGAGACCCAGTACTTC
TRBV2	.	TRBJ1-5	TRBD1	13	CASDEQGLQPQHF	TGTGCCAGCGACGAACAGGGGCTCCAGCCCCAGCATTTT
TRBV18	.	TRBJ1-2	.	14	CASSPSGQGYGYTF	TGTGCCAGCTCACCATCGGGCCAGGGGTATGGCTACACCTTC
TRBV6-6	.	TRBJ1-1	TRBD1	14	CASRTYRGQTEAFF	TGTGCCAGCAGAACCTACAGGGGGCAGACTGAAGCTTTCTTT
TRBV27	.	TRBJ2-7	.	13	CASSSTPSYEQYF	TGTGCCAGCAGTTCGACTCCCTCCTACGAGCAGTACTTC
TRBV7-9	few	TRBJ1-1	.	13	CASSLSGNTEAFF	TGTGCCAGCAGCCTTTCAGGGAACACTGAAGCTTTCTTT
TRBV7-6	few	TRBJ2-7	.	11	CASSRGYEQYF	TGTGCCAGCAGTAGGGGATACGAGCAGTACTTC
TRBV30	.	TRBJ1-1	.	13	CAWSVRENTEAFF	TGTGCCTGGAGTGTACGGGAGAACACTGAAGCTTTCTTT
TRBV14	.	TRBJ2-2	TRBD2	18	CASSQFWGGVTNTGELFF	TGTGCCAGCAGCCAATTCTGGGGGGGAGTAACGAACACCGGGGAGCTGTTTTTT
TRBV7-9	.	TRBJ2-7	TRBD2	13	CASSLGTRVEQYF	TGTGCCAGCAGCTTAGGGACTAGAGTTGAGCAGTACTTC
TRBV4-3	.	TRBJ1-2	TRBD1	17	CASSQDPGTETNYGYTF	TGCGCCAGCAGCCAAGATCCCGGGACAGAGACTAACTATGGCTACACCTTC
TRBV18	.	TRBJ1-3	.	16	CASSPLDSHGGNTIYF	TGTGCCAGCTCACCACTCGACAGCCATGGGGGAAACACCATATATTTT
TRBV7-6	.	TRBJ2-7	TRBD2	12	CASSLGGGEQYF	TGTGCCAGCAGCTTAGGCGGGGGCGAGCAGTACTTC
TRBV28	.	TRBJ1-2	TRBD1	16	CASTILPGQGFYGYTF	TGTGCCAGCACCATCCTCCCGGGACAGGGGTTCTATGGCTACACCTTC
TRBV29-1	.	TRBJ1-1	.	12	CSVRRGNTEAFF	TGCAGCGTTCGACGAGGGAACACTGAAGCTTTCTTT
TRBV6-6	.	TRBJ1-4	TRBD1	14	CASSRTGGDEKLFF	TGTGCCAGCAGCCGGACAGGGGGGGATGAAAAACTGTTTTTT
TRBV5-6	.	TRBJ2-5	TRBD1	14	CASSRTGARETQYF	TGTGCCAGCAGCAGGACAGGGGCTAGGGAGACCCAGTACTTC
TRBV9	.	TRBJ1-2	.	14	CASSARDYSYGYTF	TGTGCCAGCAGCGCCCGGGATTACAGCTATGGCTACACCTTC
TRBV30	.	TRBJ2-3	TRBD2	15	CAWERSGGRGDTQYF	TGTGCCTGGGAAAGAAGCGGGGGGCGTGGGGATACGCAGTATTTT
TRBV4-2	.	TRBJ1-1	.	14	CASSQDRGGGEAFF	TGTGCCAGCAGCCAAGATCGGGGGGGCGGTGAAGCTTTCTTT
TRBV7-2	.	TRBJ2-7	.	14	CASSGWGLAYEQYF	TGTGCCAGCAGCGGATGGGGACTTGCTTACGAGCAGTACTTC
TRBV4-1	.	TRBJ1-4	.	17	CASSQAFGRATNEKLFF	TGCGCCAGCAGCCAAGCTTTCGGGAGGGCAACTAATGAAAAACTGTTTTTT
TRBV27	few	TRBJ1-2	TRBD1	12	CASSSPGTGNTF	TGTGCCAGCAGTTCCCCAGGGACAGGGAACACCTTC
TRBV27	once	TRBJ1-1	.	13	CASSLSVNTEAFF	TGTGCCAGCAGTTTATCTGTAAACACTGAAGCTTTCTTT